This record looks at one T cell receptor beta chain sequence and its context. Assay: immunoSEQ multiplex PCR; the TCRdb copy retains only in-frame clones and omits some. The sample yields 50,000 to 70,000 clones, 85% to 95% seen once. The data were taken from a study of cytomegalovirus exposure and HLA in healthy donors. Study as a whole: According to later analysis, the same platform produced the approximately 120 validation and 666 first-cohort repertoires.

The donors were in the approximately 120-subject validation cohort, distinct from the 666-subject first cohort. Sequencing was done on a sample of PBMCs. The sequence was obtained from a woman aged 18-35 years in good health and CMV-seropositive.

CDR3 region: CASSPSDSYVYSNQPQHF. For the CDR3, the DNA is TGTGCCAGCAGCCCATCGGACAGCTATGTTTATAGCAATCAGCCCCAGCATTTT. This chain uses TRBV28 with TRBJ1-5; tentative D call: TRBD1 (6 bases). Germline assignment: CDR1 MDHEN and CDR2 SYDVKM. V shed 6 bases and J shed 0 bases, with 21 bases lying between them. The CDR3 is 18 residues long.